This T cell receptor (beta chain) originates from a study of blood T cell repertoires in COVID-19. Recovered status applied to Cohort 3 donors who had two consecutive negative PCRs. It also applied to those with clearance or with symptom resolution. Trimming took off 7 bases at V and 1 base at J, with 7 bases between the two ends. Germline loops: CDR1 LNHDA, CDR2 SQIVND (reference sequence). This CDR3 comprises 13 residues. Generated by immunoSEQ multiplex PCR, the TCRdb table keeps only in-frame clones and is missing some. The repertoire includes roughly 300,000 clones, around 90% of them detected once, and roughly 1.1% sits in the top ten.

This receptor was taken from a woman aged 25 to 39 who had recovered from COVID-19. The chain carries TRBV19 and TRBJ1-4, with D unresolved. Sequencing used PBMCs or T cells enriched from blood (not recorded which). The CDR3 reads CASNARTNEKLFF. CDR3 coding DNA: TGTGCCAGTAACGCCAGAACTAATGAAAAACTGTTTTTT.